Listed below are T cell receptor beta chains from one sample, sequenced in a study of OX40 agonist ivuxolimab in advanced cancers. Repertoires were generated with immunoSEQ multiplex PCR, while TCRdb's copy carries only in-frame clones and drops some. The sample holds around 74,000 clones, roughly 91% seen once. Here the sequenced sample was CD4+ or CD8+ T cells sorted from blood, taken in a trial of the OX40 agonist ivuxolimab. Receptor source: an adult with an advanced solid tumor such as melanoma, head and neck, liver or kidney cancer. Each CDR3 is given with its conserved first and last residue. A D gene is named only where the DNA matches it firmly. Some rows mark clone size as missing; the rest say once, few, many or name a class of expanded clone.

D gene	clone size	V gene	J gene	CDR3 DNA	CDR3 protein
.	.	TRBV5-1	TRBJ1-1	TGCGCCAGCAGCTCCCAATTAGTGGGGAACACTGAAGCTTTCTTT	CASSSQLVGNTEAFF
.	.	TRBV5-4	TRBJ1-2	TGTGCCAGCAGCCTCGACAGGAACTATGGCTACACCTTC	CASSLDRNYGYTF
TRBD1	.	TRBV7-2	TRBJ1-5	TGTGCCAGCAGCTTAGTATCGGGACAGGGTAATCAGCCCCAGCATTTT	CASSLVSGQGNQPQHF
TRBD1	once	TRBV7-2	TRBJ2-2	TGTGCCAGCAGCCCCTTTGACAGGGTGGATAGAACCGGGGAGCTGTTTTTT	CASSPFDRVDRTGELFF
TRBD2	.	TRBV19	TRBJ2-7	TGTGCCAGTAGTTCGACTAGCGGGTACTCCTACGAGCAGTACTTC	CASSSTSGYSYEQYF
TRBD1	.	TRBV6-4	TRBJ2-2	TGTGCCAGCAGTGCACAGGGGGCGAACACCGGGGAGCTGTTTTTT	CASSAQGANTGELFF
.	.	TRBV7-9	TRBJ2-2	TGTGCCAGCAGCTTAGAGTACACCGGGGAGCTGTTTTTT	CASSLEYTGELFF
TRBD1	.	TRBV4-1	TRBJ1-2	TGCGCCAGCAGCCAAATGACAGGGAGCTATGGCTACACCTTC	CASSQMTGSYGYTF
.	.	TRBV2	TRBJ2-2	TGTGCCAGCAGTGGACAACTGAACACCGGGGAGCTGTTTTTT	CASSGQLNTGELFF
TRBD1	.	TRBV27	TRBJ2-1	TGTGCCAGCAGTTCTCGGACAGGGGGCTGGTACAATGAGCAGTTCTTC	CASSSRTGGWYNEQFF
TRBD1	.	TRBV5-6	TRBJ2-4	TGTGCCAGCAGCTCCCTCGACAGGGCCCTAGCCAAAAACATTCAGTACTTC	CASSSLDRALAKNIQYF
TRBD1	.	TRBV5-1	TRBJ1-2	TGCGCCAGCAGCTTACGGGACAGTGAAGCCCCTGGCTATGGCTACACCTTC	CASSLRDSEAPGYGYTF
.	once	TRBV18	TRBJ2-2	TGTGCCAGCTCACCCGTCCTATCCAGGGAAGCCGGGGAGCTGTTTTTT	CASSPVLSREAGELFF
.	.	TRBV27	TRBJ2-7	TGTGCCAGCAGTTCACTCCACGGGGTTATCACCTACTTC	CASSSLHGVITYF
.	.	TRBV27	TRBJ1-5	TGTGCCAGCAGCCGGGACGGCTTGAATCAGCCCCAGCATTTT	CASSRDGLNQPQHF
TRBD1	.	TRBV7-6	TRBJ2-7	TGTGCCAGCAGCTCCCAGACAGGGGTGAGCTCCTACGAGCAGTACTTC	CASSSQTGVSSYEQYF
TRBD2	.	TRBV6-6	TRBJ2-7	TGTGCCAGCATTAGCGGGTTGAAAAACGAGCAGTACTTC	CASISGLKNEQYF
.	.	TRBV6-5	TRBJ2-7	TGTGCCAGCAATTCGGGGCTGAGCTCCTACGAGCAGTACTTC	CASNSGLSSYEQYF
.	many	TRBV10-1	TRBJ2-3	TGCGCCAGCACCCCGGACGGGGATACGCAGTATTTT	CASTPDGDTQYF
.	.	TRBV9	TRBJ2-3	TGTGCCAGCAGCCGTTTAATGAGCGGGAGCACAGATACGCAGTATTTT	CASSRLMSGSTDTQYF
.	.	TRBV28	TRBJ1-2	TGTGCCACCGGGGGAGGAGTGAAGGGCTACACCTTC	CATGGGVKGYTF
.	.	TRBV6-1	TRBJ2-5	TGTGCCAGCATAATAGGGGGAGACCAAGAGACCCAGTACTTC	CASIIGGDQETQYF
.	.	TRBV5-6	TRBJ1-3	TGTGCCAGCAGCTTGGCGCCCGGTTGGAGCTCTGGAAACACCATATATTTT	CASSLAPGWSSGNTIYF
TRBD2	.	TRBV11-2	TRBJ2-1	TGTGCCAGCAGCTTCGGTGGACTAGCGGGAGGGAACAATGAGCAGTTCTTC	CASSFGGLAGGNNEQFF
TRBD2	.	TRBV15	TRBJ2-5	TGTGCCACCAGCAGAGGGGGACTAGCGGCTTCAGAGACCCAGTACTTC	CATSRGGLAASETQYF
.	.	TRBV9	TRBJ2-1	TGTGCCAGCACCCCGGGGAGCTCCTACAATGAGCAGTTCTTC	CASTPGSSYNEQFF
.	.	TRBV30	TRBJ1-1	TGTGCCTGGAGCGGACACTCTTGGAACACTGAAGCTTTCTTT	CAWSGHSWNTEAFF
TRBD1	.	TRBV18	TRBJ1-2	TGTGCCAGCTCACCCGTTTACGGACAGGACGATGGCTACACCTTC	CASSPVYGQDDGYTF
.	.	TRBV7-6	TRBJ2-3	TGTGCCAGCAGTCTCCGGCAAGCAGCGCCCGCAGATACGCAGTATTTT	CASSLRQAAPADTQYF
TRBD1	.	TRBV9	TRBJ2-1	TGTGCCAGCACTCTAGGACAGGGGTACAATGAGCAGTTCTTC	CASTLGQGYNEQFF
.	.	TRBV5-4	TRBJ1-3	TGTGCCAGCAGCTTGTTGGGGGTTAGCTCTGGAAACACCATATATTTT	CASSLLGVSSGNTIYF
.	.	TRBV6-5	TRBJ2-7	TGTGCCAGCAAAGGGACCATCCTTTCCTACGAGCAGTACTTC	CASKGTILSYEQYF
TRBD1	.	TRBV6-1	TRBJ2-7	TGTGCCAGCAAACCGGGACAGGGGTTAGACGAGCAGTACTTC	CASKPGQGLDEQYF
TRBD1	.	TRBV27	TRBJ2-2	TGTGCCAGCAGTCCCCTGGCTCTCGGACAGGGGGCATCTGGGGAGCTGTTTTTT	CASSPLALGQGASGELFF
.	.	TRBV6-6	TRBJ2-7	TGTGCCAGCAGTTACGACGGCGGCGGTCCCTACGAGCAGTACTTC	CASSYDGGGPYEQYF
.	.	TRBV5-6	TRBJ1-2	TGTGCCAGCAGTCCCCTGGAAACCGTCTATGGCTACACCTTC	CASSPLETVYGYTF
.	.	TRBV30	TRBJ1-4	TGTGCCTGGAGTGTAGGTAGTGGGGCAACTAATGAAAAACTGTTTTTT	CAWSVGSGATNEKLFF
TRBD1	.	TRBV6-5	TRBJ2-4	TGTGCCAGCAGACCCGGGACAGTAGCCAAAAACATTCAGTACTTC	CASRPGTVAKNIQYF
.	.	TRBV11-2	TRBJ2-2	TGTGCCAGCAGCTTAATGGCGGGCCCCGGGGAGCTGTTTTTT	CASSLMAGPGELFF
TRBD1	once	TRBV6-5	TRBJ1-2	TGTGCCAGTAGATTCGGGACAGGGGGCATGGGCTACACCTTC	CASRFGTGGMGYTF
.	.	TRBV5-1	TRBJ2-3	TGCGCCAGCACGACTATCGGTAGCACAGATACGCAGTATTTT	CASTTIGSTDTQYF
TRBD2	.	TRBV5-4	TRBJ2-1	TGTGCCAGCAGTAGCGGGAGTTTTAGTGAGCAGTTCTTC	CASSSGSFSEQFF
TRBD1	.	TRBV28	TRBJ1-1	TGTGCCAGCAGTTTAGGTCACCCAGGGGGGGTCACTGAAGCTTTCTTT	CASSLGHPGGVTEAFF
.	once	TRBV5-6	TRBJ1-2	TGTGCCAGCAGCTTGGACAGCTATTACTATGGCTACACCTTC	CASSLDSYYYGYTF
.	.	TRBV18	TRBJ1-4	TGTGCCAGCTCACCGTACCAGGGTAGCGTAAAACTGTTTTTT	CASSPYQGSVKLFF
.	.	TRBV5-6	TRBJ1-3	TGTGCCAGCAGCTTGGGCGGCCTCTCTGGAAACACCATATATTTT	CASSLGGLSGNTIYF